This TCR beta chain emerged from a study of shared clonotypes between healthy human individuals. On this clone itself: Its antigen is unidentified.

Genomic DNA of every subset was divided equally among multiple immunoSEQ plates. It was roughly 190 ng DNA, 31,000 or so T cell genomes, that sorted-subset replicate PCRs used. The assay was immunoSEQ multiplex PCR, and TCRdb's table has in-frame clones only and misses some. In the table there are more than 2,000,000 clones, more than 90% of which are singletons. Study-wide points: Generally, naive subsets came out with larger estimated richness than memory subsets. Incompleteness in sorted-subset sequencing, despite large depth, was shown by rarefaction.

Sequenced input: naive CD4+ T cells sorted from blood. Documented subset: CD45RA+ positively selected. The clonotype comes from a man aged 18 to 30 in good health.

CDR3 in DNA: TGCGCCAGCACCGACGCGGGGGGGCCGGGCGAGCAGTTCTTC. This gives the protein CASTDAGGPGEQFF. This chain joins TRBV10-1 and TRBJ2-1, with 9 bases lining up with TRBD2. The CDR3 spans 14 residues. Germline V CDR1 and CDR2: WNHNN, SYGVQD (reference sequence). Trimming cost V 7 bases and J 10 bases; bases outside gene matches: 11.